This TCR beta chain was documented in a study of blood T cell repertoires in COVID-19. Germline V gene sequence: CDR1 SNHLY, CDR2 FYNNEI. This CDR3 contains 14 residues. Between the trimmed V and J ends, which lost 1 base and 7 bases, there was a span of 8 bases. The protocol was immunoSEQ multiplex PCR, while the TCRdb copy is restricted to in-frame clones and leaves out a portion. The sample lists some 220,000 clones; 84% were seen once. The sequence came from a man aged 50-60 years with active or convalescent COVID-19. What was sequenced was peripheral blood. The chain recombines TRBV2 with TRBJ1-6; TRBD1 might be the D (5 bases). The CDR3 protein is CASSEGGRNSPLHF. CDR3 coding DNA: TGTGCCAGCAGTGAAGGGGGCCGGAATTCACCCCTCCACTTT. Combining the CDR3 with reference TRBV2 and TRBJ1-6 gives the whole variable domain EPEVTQTPSHQVTQMGQEVILRCVPISNHLYFYWYRQILGQKVEFLVSFYNNEISEKSEIFDDQFSVERPDGSNFTLKIRSTKLEDSAMYFCASSEGGRNSPLHFGNGTRLTVT.